Presented here are 9 T cell receptor beta chains from one specimen sequenced in a study of blood T cell repertoires in COVID-19. The table came from immunoSEQ multiplex PCR; TCRdb's copy has only in-frame clones and leaves some out. The table records roughly 250,000 clones, around nine tenths of them present only once. Source material: peripheral blood. The receptors originated from a woman aged 40-49 years who had recovered from COVID-19.

The chain uses TRBV5-6 and TRBJ1-4; D possibly corresponds to TRBD1 (6 bases). Trimming pared 4 bases from V and 7 bases from J, leaving 17 bases between. This CDR3 region has 15 residues. Germline CDR1 and CDR2: SGHDT and YYEEEE. CDR3 amino acids: CASSVTGTSGEKLFF. CDR3 DNA: TGTGCCAGCAGCGTGACCGGGACATCAGGTGAAAAACTGTTTTTT.

The chain has TRBV18 and TRBJ2-2; D might be TRBD2 (6 bases). Trimming shortened V by 2 bases and J by 0 bases, and 10 bases separated the two germline ends. The CDR3 is 16 amino acids. Germline V gives CDR1 KGHSH, CDR2 LQKENI. CDR3 amino acids: CASSPVAEANTGELFF. The CDR3, as DNA: TGTGCCAGCTCACCAGTAGCGGAGGCGAACACCGGGGAGCTGTTTTTT.

The chain combines TRBV24-1 with TRBJ1-1; 7 nucleotides agree with TRBD1. Germline CDR1 KGHDR, CDR2 SFDVKD. The CDR3 is 13 amino acids. The trim removed 8 bases at V and 9 bases at J, leaving 11 bases unmatched. The CDR3 region is CATTMSKTGKAFF. The CDR3 DNA sequence: TGTGCCACCACAATGAGTAAGACAGGGAAAGCTTTCTTT.

J is TRBJ2-7 and V is TRBV5-1, with a possible D match to TRBD1 (5 bases). Germline CDR1 and CDR2: SGHRS and YFSETQ. The CDR3 spans 15 residues. Trimming removed 0 bases at V and 8 bases at J, with 18 bases between. Here the CDR3 DNA reads TGCGCCAGCAGCTTGGCCTTAGGGGATGGAGCCCAGCAGTACTTC. This translates into CASSLALGDGAQQYF.

The rearrangement links TRBV7-3 to TRBJ2-1; TRBD2 matches at 13 bases. CDR1 is SGHTA and CDR2 is FQGTGA in the germline V gene. The CDR3 covers 15 residues. The V segment lost 5 bases and the J segment 9 bases; nucleotides outside the gene matches: 7. The CDR3 bases are TGTGCCAGCAGCCTACTAGCGGGAGGGCCCGGTGAGCAGTTCTTC. The encoded protein is CASSLLAGGPGEQFF.

V gene TRBV16 combines with J gene TRBJ1-2; 10 bases are a match to TRBD1. Unmatched junction bases numbered 4, after V lost 0 bases and J lost 6 bases. The CDR3 is 15 amino acids. Germline CDR1 and CDR2: KGHSY and FQNENV. The CDR3 loop is CASSQSIGTGDGYTF. The CDR3 DNA follows: TGTGCCAGCAGCCAATCGATCGGGACAGGGGATGGCTACACCTTC. The variable domain in full, with the rest retrieved from reference TRBV16 and TRBJ1-2, is GEEVAQTPKHLVRGEGQKAKLYCAPIKGHSYVFWYQQVLKNEFKFLISFQNENVFDETGMPKERFSAKCLPNSPCSLEIQATKLEDSAVYFCASSQSIGTGDGYTFGSGTRLTVV.

The chain recombines TRBV11-2 with TRBJ2-7; 7 bases fit TRBD1. Germline loops: CDR1 SGHAT, CDR2 FQNNGV. V was clipped by 1 base and J by 3 bases; unmatched bases: 3. The CDR3 loop spans 14 amino acids. The CDR3 DNA reads as TGTGCCAGCAGCTTAGTCAGGGGGTTCTACGAGCAGTACTTC. Residues: CASSLVRGFYEQYF.

V gene TRBV4-3 combines with J gene TRBJ2-4; 7 nucleotides align to TRBD2. CDR1 and CDR2 (germline): LGHNA, YSLEER. V lost 0 bases, J lost 8 bases, and 4 bases stayed unmatched. CDR3 length equals 14 residues. The CDR3, as DNA: TGCGCCAGCAGCCAAGACGGGACTACCGACATTCAGTACTTC. Translation gives CASSQDGTTDIQYF.

V and J are TRBV9 and TRBJ2-7, with 12 bases fitting TRBD1. The CDR3 has 15 residues. Trimming removed 4 bases from V and 3 bases from J; junction bases left unmatched: 5. The germline CDR1 and CDR2 sequences are SGDLS and YYNGEE. The CDR3 reads CASSTGQGAVYEQYF. The CDR3 DNA is TGTGCCAGCAGCACGGGACAGGGGGCTGTCTACGAGCAGTACTTC.